The entry that follows covers one T cell receptor (beta chain) sequence. These data belong to a study of cytomegalovirus exposure and HLA in healthy donors. The repertoire was sequenced with immunoSEQ multiplex PCR; TCRdb's copy has only in-frame clones and lacks some. The sample includes some 170,000 clones, around nine tenths of them seen just once. V dropped 4 bases and J dropped 3 bases, with 12 bases sitting between them. This CDR3 is 14 amino acids long. CDR1 LNHDA and CDR2 SQIVND come from the germline V gene (reference sequence). Sequenced material: PBMCs. V and J are TRBV19 and TRBJ1-1; TRBD1 is a possible D gene (5 bases). This clonotype originated in a man between 18 and 29 years old in good health and CMV-seropositive. The CDR3 DNA reads as TGTGCCAGTAGTAGACGGGGGACGGACACTGAAGCTTTCTTT. Its translation is CASSRRGTDTEAFF.